The 13 T cell receptor beta chains reported below all come from one sample, sequenced in a study of blood T cell repertoires in COVID-19. Sequencing used immunoSEQ multiplex PCR; TCRdb keeps in-frame clones, though not all of them. This table holds approximately 270,000 clones, 80% to 90% found once. Sequences were obtained from PBMCs or T cells enriched from blood (not recorded which). Receptors originate from a woman between 45 and 60 years old who had recovered from COVID-19.

The chain employs TRBV20-1 and TRBJ2-7, with no clear D. The V end was cut by 3 bases, the J end by 2 bases, with 8 bases between. CDR1 and CDR2 from the germline V gene are DFQATT and SNEGSKA (reference sequence). There are 12 residues in the CDR3. DNA for the CDR3: TGCAGTGCTAGTCCGAGCCCCTACGAGCAGTACTTC. Translating it yields CSASPSPYEQYF.

In its sample, this clone was seen once. This chain links TRBV24-1 with TRBJ2-1; D call uncertain. The CDR3 is made up of 15 amino acids. Trimming left V 4 bases short and J 5 bases short, with 14 bases between. Germline V gene sequence: CDR1 KGHDR, CDR2 SFDVKD. For the CDR3, the DNA is TGTGCCACCAGTGAATCGGGTGGTTTAAACAATGAGCAGTTCTTC. As protein: CATSESGGLNNEQFF.

The chain links TRBV4-1 to TRBJ1-2; perhaps TRBD1 as D (6 bases). This CDR3 region has 13 residues. From germline, CDR1 is MGHRA and CDR2 YSYEKL. The V end lost 3 bases, the J end lost 12 bases, and 17 bases lay between the germline ends. In DNA, the CDR3 is TGCGCCAGCAGCCACACAGGGCCCAGGGGCCACACCTTC. This encodes CASSHTGPRGHTF.

The rearrangement links TRBV5-1 to TRBJ2-6; unclear D gene. Trimming pared 4 bases from V and 0 bases from J, leaving 8 bases between. The germline CDR1 and CDR2 sequences are SGHRS and YFSETQ. The CDR3 sequence is 15 residues long. The CDR3 DNA is TGCGCCAGCAGCCCAACAGTCTCTGGGGCCAACGTCCTGACTTTC. Its translation is CASSPTVSGANVLTF.

The CDR3 coding sequence is TGTGCCAGCAGCCCGAGTGGAAACACCATATATTTT. Translated: CASSPSGNTIYF. The chain joins TRBV9 to TRBJ1-3; unclear D gene. CDR3 length equals 12 residues. Trimming shortened V by 4 bases and J by 3 bases, and 5 bases separated the two germline ends. Germline CDR1 is SGDLS and CDR2 is YYNGEE. Complete variable domain (other parts from reference TRBV9 and TRBJ1-3): DSGVTQTPKHLITATGQRVTLRCSPRSGDLSVYWYQQSLDQGLQFLIQYYNGEERAKGNILERFSAQQFPDLHSELNLSSLELGDSALYFCASSPSGNTIYFGEGSWLTVV.

V is TRBV21-1 and J is TRBJ2-7; the table's D call, TRBD1, has no DNA check behind it. TRBV21-1 is a pseudogene locus. The CDR3 sequence is 14 residues long. The CDR3 DNA reads as TGTGCCAGCAGCGGACAGAGAAGCTCCTACGAGCAGTACTTC. This encodes CASSGQRSSYEQYF.

The chain is built from TRBV9 and TRBJ2-1; 7 positions match TRBD2. The CDR3 runs to 14 residues. CDR1 SGDLS and CDR2 YYNGEE come from the germline V gene. V shed 3 bases and J 2 bases; nucleotides not matched to a gene: 2. This chain's CDR3 is CASSAGLAYNEQFF. The CDR3 coding sequence is TGTGCCAGCAGCGCCGGACTAGCCTACAATGAGCAGTTCTTC. Combining the CDR3 with reference TRBV9 and TRBJ2-1 gives the whole variable domain DSGVTQTPKHLITATGQRVTLRCSPRSGDLSVYWYQQSLDQGLQFLIQYYNGEERAKGNILERFSAQQFPDLHSELNLSSLELGDSALYFCASSAGLAYNEQFFGPGTRLTVL.

Comments on this clone: One junction end does not reproduce the germline sequence, and a read error may be involved. CDR3 region: CASSLALYSEQFF. CDR3 nucleotides: TGTGCCAGCAGCTTGGCTTTGTACAGTGAGCAGTTCTTC. The chain combines TRBV5-5 with TRBJ2-1; D is undetermined. Germline CDR1 is SGHKS and CDR2 is YYEKEE (reference sequence). This CDR3 has 13 amino acids.

The genes are TRBV28 and TRBJ1-1; D unclear. Germline V gene data show CDR1 as MDHEN and CDR2 as SYDVKM. V lost 3 bases to trimming and J lost 7 bases, with 12 bases between them. The CDR3 length is 13 residues. CDR3 region: CASSLLAQNEAFF. The CDR3 DNA follows: TGTGCCAGCAGTTTGTTGGCCCAAAATGAAGCTTTCTTT.

V usage is TRBV13 and J usage is TRBJ1-6, with D possibly being TRBD1 (6 bases). The germline V gene encodes CDR1 PRHDT and CDR2 FYEKMQ (reference sequence). The CDR3 sequence is 16 residues long. The germline V and J ends were trimmed by 4 bases and 8 bases, with 18 bases remaining between them. This CDR3 reads CASSSSVGTKDSPLHF. The CDR3 DNA is TGTGCCAGCAGCTCCAGCGTCGGGACAAAGGATTCACCCCTCCACTTT. Variable domain in full (rest from reference TRBV13 and TRBJ1-6): AAGVIQSPRHLIKEKRETATLKCYPIPRHDTVYWYQQGPGQDPQFLISFYEKMQSDKGSIPDRFSAQQFSDYHSELNMSSLELGDSALYFCASSSSVGTKDSPLHFGNGTRLTVT.

CDR3 protein: CATSRDLTGTSYEQYF. In DNA form, the CDR3 reads TGTGCCACCAGCAGAGATCTTACTGGAACTAGCTACGAGCAGTACTTC. This chain uses TRBV15 with TRBJ2-7; D is perhaps TRBD2 (5 bases). Germline V gives CDR1 LNHNV, CDR2 YYDKDF (reference sequence). Trimming took off 0 bases at V and 3 bases at J, with 15 bases between the two ends. The CDR3 consists of 16 residues.

The chain employs TRBV19 and TRBJ2-7; D is perhaps TRBD2 (6 bases). Germline CDR1 is LNHDA and CDR2 is SQIVND (reference sequence). Between the trimmed V and J ends, which lost 8 bases and 2 bases, there was a span of 16 bases. The CDR3 length is 14 residues. CDR3 sequence: CASGGSSVPYEQYF. DNA for the CDR3: TGTGCCAGTGGAGGGAGTTCGGTACCCTACGAGCAGTACTTC.

The chain uses TRBV28 and TRBJ1-4; tentative D call: TRBD1 (5 bases). The germline V and J ends were trimmed by 1 base and 5 bases, with 11 bases remaining between them. The germline gives CDR1 MDHEN, CDR2 SYDVKM. This CDR3 has 15 amino acids. CDR3 amino acids: CASSLYGHGNEKLFF. CDR3 DNA sequence: TGTGCCAGCAGTTTATACGGACACGGAAATGAAAAACTGTTTTTT.